This TCR beta chain appears in the sequencing data of a study of technical replicates of blood from a handful of donors (dated by TCRdb to about 2017). From its cysteine to its phenylalanine, the CDR3 spans 16 amino acids. Only the CDR3 portion is preserved as DNA: 48 bases, with reading frame beginning at the first base. V gives up 0 bases and J gives up 5 bases, and the segment between their germline ends measures 17 bases. The germline V gene (reference sequence) specifies SGHKS as CDR1 and YYEKEE as CDR2. The library relied on the immunoSEQ multiplex PCR assay. The clones in this table, taken by TCRdb from immuneACCESS, are in-frame only. Not every clone is retained; where verified, under half of the shortfall comes from an unresolved V gene, and the cause of the rest is unknown. This sample comprises approximately 74,000 clones, around 90% of them detected only once. The biggest ten clones account for 3.5% to 5.5% of the sample.

Points on this clone: Its specific antigen is unknown. No qualities accompany the bases; no much larger clone lies one base away.

The sequence derives from a human donor in good health. Some clones in this sample may be carry-over from other donors' samples. The chain is made from TRBV5-5 and TRBJ2-5, with TRBD2 perhaps the D gene, on 6 matching bases. The sample taken for sequencing was PBMCs. The base sequence is TGTGCCAGCAGCTTGGGACCCGGGACCCTAGCGGAGACCCAGTACTTC. Translated, it reads CASSLGPGTLAETQYF.